These T cell receptor beta chains were read from a single sample in a study of blood T cell repertoires in COVID-19. The assay was immunoSEQ multiplex PCR, and TCRdb's table has in-frame clones only and misses some. This sample has about 200,000 clones, with roughly 90% found just once. The sequencing sample was made of peripheral blood. All receptors derive from a man aged 50 to 59 with COVID-19, enrolled during active disease. Both conserved end residues are part of each CDR3. The D gene is left open where the match is weak. Rows give clone size only sometimes, using once, few, many, or a class for an expanded clone.

d_call,clone_size,v_call,j_call,cdr3_nt,cdr3_aa
.,.,TRBV30,TRBJ1-1,TGTGCCTGGAGCCCAACAGGGAACACTGAAGCTTTCTTT,CAWSPTGNTEAFF
TRBD1,.,TRBV6-5,TRBJ1-3,TGTGCCAGCAGTTGGGACAGGGTAGACACCATATATTTT,CASSWDRVDTIYF
.,.,TRBV7-9,TRBJ1-1,TGTGCCAGCTCCCCAGTAGCACAGGTATACACTGAAGCTTTCTTT,CASSPVAQVYTEAFF
TRBD2,once,TRBV7-2,TRBJ2-5,TGTGCCAGCAGCTCGCTGACTAGCGGGGGGCCGACCCAGTACTTC,CASSSLTSGGPTQYF
TRBD1,once,TRBV6-2/TRBV6-3,TRBJ2-5,TGTGCCAGCAGCCCTATCCACCTTGGACAGGCAAAAGAGACCCAGTACTTC,CASSPIHLGQAKETQYF
TRBD2,.,TRBV5-4,TRBJ2-2,TGTGCCAGCAGTTTTAGCGGGGGACCGGGGGAGCTGTTTTTT,CASSFSGGPGELFF
TRBD2,.,TRBV2,TRBJ2-5,TGTGCCAGCAGTGGGACTAGCGGGGCGACCCAGTACTTC,CASSGTSGATQYF
.,.,TRBV9,TRBJ2-1,TGTGCCAGCAGCGTAGGACAGGCCAACTACAATGAGCAGTTCTTC,CASSVGQANYNEQFF
.,.,TRBV29-1,TRBJ1-1,TGCAGCGTTGAACGACAGATGAACACTGAAGCTTTCTTT,CSVERQMNTEAFF
.,.,TRBV28,TRBJ1-4,TGTGCCAGCAGGCTGGGGAGGGAAAAACTGTTTTTT,CASRLGREKLFF
.,few,TRBV5-1,TRBJ2-7,TGCGCCAGCAGCACCGGGACATTGACCTACGAGCAGTACTTC,CASSTGTLTYEQYF
.,once,TRBV4-2,TRBJ2-1,TGTGCCAGCAGCCAAACCCATACAGGGATCAATGAGCAGTTCTTC,CASSQTHTGINEQFF
TRBD2,.,TRBV6-4,TRBJ2-1,TGTGCCAGCAGTGTATTAGGACTAGCGGGAAGTCCTCATGAGCAGTTCTTC,CASSVLGLAGSPHEQFF
TRBD1,.,TRBV11-2,TRBJ2-1,TGTGCCAGCAGGAGACAGGGGGCGCGGGTGAATGAGCAGTTCTTC,CASRRQGARVNEQFF
.,.,TRBV28,TRBJ1-4,TGTGCCACAAGTTCCGCCAGTGGCGGGGGGGATGAAAAACTGTTTTTT,CATSSASGGGDEKLFF
TRBD1,.,TRBV2,TRBJ1-2,TGTGCCAGCAGTTCCGGACAGGGCTATGGCTACACCTTC,CASSSGQGYGYTF
.,few,TRBV7-8,TRBJ1-3,TGTGCCAGCAGCTTAGTGGGGCGAACATACCCCGGAAACACCATATATTTT,CASSLVGRTYPGNTIYF
TRBD2,.,TRBV12-5,TRBJ2-1,TGTGCTAGTGGTTTATCGGGGGGGTCCTACAATGAGCAGTTCTTC,CASGLSGGSYNEQFF
TRBD2,.,TRBV4-3,TRBJ2-3,TGCGCCAGCAGCCAAACTGGGACTAGCGGGGCGGATACGCAGTATTTT,CASSQTGTSGADTQYF
.,.,TRBV11-2,TRBJ2-7,TGTGCCAGCAGCCACCGGGTACTCGGCTCCTACGAGCAGTACTTC,CASSHRVLGSYEQYF
.,.,TRBV5-1,TRBJ2-3,TGCGCCAGCAGCTTGGCCCGGCAGGAAGGAGATACGCAGTATTTT,CASSLARQEGDTQYF
.,.,TRBV7-2,TRBJ2-1,TGTGCCAGCAGCTTGGAACAGGGAGCCTACAATGAGCAGTTCTTC,CASSLEQGAYNEQFF
.,.,TRBV27,TRBJ1-1,TGTGCCAGCAGACCCTGGACAGAGATGAACACTGAAGCTTTCTTT,CASRPWTEMNTEAFF
.,.,TRBV6-5,TRBJ2-1,TGTGCCAGCAGCTATTTCAATGAGCAGTTCTTC,CASSYFNEQFF
TRBD2,.,TRBV10-3,TRBJ2-7,TGTGCCATCAGTGGACGCCTAGCGGGAGGTTCCGAGCAGTACTTC,CAISGRLAGGSEQYF
TRBD1,.,TRBV10-3,TRBJ2-7,TGTGCCATCAGTGAGGGTCGGGGACAGGGGGTGAAGCAGTACTTC,CAISEGRGQGVKQYF
.,.,TRBV7-2,TRBJ2-1,TGTGCCAGCAGCTTAGATGCGGTTGAGCAGTTCTTC,CASSLDAVEQFF
TRBD1,.,TRBV19,TRBJ1-1,TGTGCCAGTAGTACCGACAGGGGGCTTATGAACACTGAAGCTTTCTTT,CASSTDRGLMNTEAFF
TRBD2,once,TRBV7-3,TRBJ2-3,TGTGCCAGCAGTCGAAGCGGGGGCAGCACAGATACGCAGTATTTT,CASSRSGGSTDTQYF
.,.,TRBV2,TRBJ2-1,TGTGCCAGCAGTGAAGCCTCGTCCCGGGATGGGTTCTTC,CASSEASSRDGFF
TRBD2,once,TRBV9,TRBJ2-1,TGTGCCAGCAGCTCGGGACTAGCGGGCGGTGAGCAGTTCTTC,CASSSGLAGGEQFF
.,.,TRBV6-5,TRBJ1-3,TGTGCCAGCAGTTCGACAGACTCTGGAAACACCATATATTTT,CASSSTDSGNTIYF
.,.,TRBV11-3,TRBJ2-1,TGTGCCAGCAGCTTCGCCCCGGGAGAAACTGAGCAGTTCTTC,CASSFAPGETEQFF
TRBD2,.,TRBV9,TRBJ2-3,TGTGCCAGCAGCGCCCTCGCTAGCGGGGGAGGCACAGATACGCAGTATTTT,CASSALASGGGTDTQYF
.,.,TRBV7-2,TRBJ2-1,TGTGCCAGCAGCTTATCCCTAATGGAGAATGAGCAGTTCTTC,CASSLSLMENEQFF